This entry lists 21 T cell receptor beta chains sequenced from one sample in a study of radiotherapy plus CTLA-4 blockade in lung cancer. Sequenced by immunoSEQ multiplex PCR; TCRdb stores in-frame clones only, minus some. Of about 48,000 clones in the sample, about 88% were seen once. This specimen was peripheral blood, taken from a patient treated with radiotherapy plus ipilimumab. Every receptor here comes from a human donor with non-small cell lung cancer that progressed on radiotherapy plus ipilimumab. Some clones in this sample may be carry-over from other donors' samples.

The chain recombines TRBV7-2 with TRBJ2-7; possible D gene TRBD1, 5 bases. Germline V gene sequence: CDR1 SGHTA, CDR2 FQGNSA. The CDR3 totals 14 residues. V lost 2 bases, J lost 2 bases, and 10 bases lay in between. DNA for the CDR3: TGTGCCAGCAGCTTACAGGGCACGACCTACGAGCAGTACTTC. This translates into CASSLQGTTYEQYF.

The V gene is TRBV11-2, the J gene TRBJ2-2, with 11 nucleotides matching TRBD2. Germline V CDR1 and CDR2: SGHAT, FQNNGV. V lost 11 bases, J lost 8 bases, and 13 bases stayed unmatched. This CDR3 comprises 15 residues. The CDR3 spells CAGKGSGRAVGELFF. The DNA of the CDR3 is TGTGCCGGAAAGGGTAGCGGGAGGGCCGTTGGGGAGCTGTTTTTT.

V and J are TRBV2 and TRBJ1-1; TRBD1 agrees at 10 bases. The CDR3 extends over 15 amino acids. The germline CDR1 and CDR2 sequences are SNHLY and FYNNEI. The V segment lost 6 bases and the J segment 0 bases; nucleotides outside the gene matches: 4. The CDR3 DNA sequence: TGTGCCAGCAGGGACAGGGGGTTTTTGAACACTGAAGCTTTCTTT. Amino acids: CASRDRGFLNTEAFF. Looking up the rest from reference TRBV2 and TRBJ1-1 gives the full variable domain: EPEVTQTPSHQVTQMGQEVILRCVPISNHLYFYWYRQILGQKVEFLVSFYNNEISEKSEIFDDQFSVERPDGSNFTLKIRSTKLEDSAMYFCASRDRGFLNTEAFFGQGTRLTVV.

The chain has TRBV9 and TRBJ2-3; TRBD2 matches 14 bases. Trimming took 3 bases from V and 5 from J; bases not matched to a gene: 14. In germline, CDR1 is SGDLS, CDR2 YYNGEE. CDR3 length equals 19 residues. The CDR3 region has the DNA TGTGCCAGCAGCGCTGGACTAGCGGGGGGCCGCAACCCTAGAGATACGCAGTATTTT. Protein sequence: CASSAGLAGGRNPRDTQYF.

The rearrangement uses TRBV4-2 and TRBJ1-4; D possibly corresponds to TRBD1 (5 bases). CDR3 length: 16 amino acids. CDR1 and CDR2 from the germline V gene are LGHNA and YNFKEQ. The ends were cut back, 1 base at V and 0 bases at J, with 9 bases in the middle. CDR3 in amino acids: CASSQGGGATNEKLFF. DNA for the CDR3: TGTGCCAGCAGCCAAGGCGGGGGAGCAACTAATGAAAAACTGTTTTTT.

The gene calls are TRBV2 and TRBJ1-2; 9 positions match TRBD1. CDR1 is SNHLY and CDR2 is FYNNEI in the germline V gene. Unmatched junction bases numbered 7, after V lost 6 bases and J lost 5 bases. The length of the CDR3 is 14 residues. DNA for the CDR3: TGTGCCAGCAGCGGGGACAGGGAAGTATATGGCTACACCTTC. The encoded protein is CASSGDREVYGYTF.

The chain recombines TRBV9 with TRBJ2-3, with a tentative D call TRBD1 (6 bases). The CDR3 is 14 residues long. V was shortened by 7 bases and J by 4 bases, with 16 bases between the two germline ends. Germline lookup yields CDR1 SGDLS and CDR2 YYNGEE. CDR3 DNA sequence: TGTGCCAGCTCCCAGGGGATCGTGGCAGATACGCAGTATTTT. Encoded protein: CASSQGIVADTQYF.

V gene TRBV27 combines with J gene TRBJ2-1; 9 positions agree with TRBD2. The ends lost 4 bases at V and 4 bases at J; junction bases unmatched: 8. CDR3 length: 16 residues. The germline V gene encodes CDR1 MNHEY and CDR2 SMNVEV (reference sequence). CDR3 nucleotides: TGTGCCAGCAGTTCCTTAGCGGGAGTGACTTACAATGAGCAGTTCTTC. Residues: CASSSLAGVTYNEQFF.

J is TRBJ2-1 and V is TRBV7-9, with 11 positions matching TRBD2. Germline V CDR1 and CDR2: SEHNR, FQNEAQ (reference sequence). V lost 4 bases to trimming and J lost 4 bases; unmatched junction nucleotides: 9. This CDR3 spans 17 amino acids. Here the CDR3 reads CASSSTSGTSGYNEQFF. The CDR3 bases are TGTGCCAGCAGCTCCACCTCCGGGACTAGCGGATACAATGAGCAGTTCTTC.

The CDR3 sequence: CASSEFEQGYNQPQHF. The CDR3 coding sequence is TGTGCCAGCAGTGAATTCGAGCAGGGATACAATCAGCCCCAGCATTTT. This chain links TRBV25-1 with TRBJ1-5; maybe TRBD1 (5 bases). V lost 1 base, J lost 3 bases, and 13 bases lay in between. This CDR3 region has 16 residues. Germline lookup yields CDR1 MGHDK and CDR2 SYGVNS.

This sequence joins TRBV28 and TRBJ2-7; 12 positions match TRBD1. The CDR3 runs 15 residues. Germline CDR1 reads MDHEN; CDR2 reads SYDVKM. After removal of 5 bases from V and 5 bases from J, the junction contained 7 bases not matched to a gene. The CDR3 sequence is CASSHPGQGANEQYF. The CDR3, as DNA: TGTGCCAGCAGTCACCCGGGACAGGGGGCCAACGAGCAGTACTTC.

There are a few counts of this clone. The chain recombines TRBV6-1 with TRBJ1-2, with 7 bases aligning to TRBD1. V shed 10 bases, J shed 4 bases, and the junction held 9 bases outside the gene matches. Germline values: CDR1 MNHNS, CDR2 SASEGT. The CDR3 length is 13 residues. The CDR3 spells CANRDSTRYGYTF. The CDR3 nucleotides read TGTGCCAACCGGGACAGCACTCGCTATGGCTACACCTTC.

The chain links TRBV9 to TRBJ2-5, with 7 bases that match TRBD2. V trimming: 0 bases; J trimming: 1 base; junction bases outside the gene matches: 6. The CDR3 is made up of 16 amino acids. In germline, CDR1 is SGDLS, CDR2 YYNGEE. The CDR3: CASSVGTAGSQETQYF. The CDR3, as DNA: TGTGCCAGCAGCGTAGGAACAGCGGGATCCCAAGAGACCCAGTACTTC. Full variable domain (rest looked up from reference TRBV9 and TRBJ2-5): DSGVTQTPKHLITATGQRVTLRCSPRSGDLSVYWYQQSLDQGLQFLIQYYNGEERAKGNILERFSAQQFPDLHSELNLSSLELGDSALYFCASSVGTAGSQETQYFGPGTRLLVL.

This clone has only one observation. The chain has TRBV10-3 and TRBJ2-5, with D possibly TRBD1 on 5 matching bases. Germline V gene data show CDR1 as ENHRY and CDR2 as SYGVKD. The CDR3 length is 13 residues. V shed 10 bases and J shed 3 bases, with 15 bases lying between them. CDR3 bases: TGTGCCACAAAGAGCAGGGCAGAAGAGACCCAGTACTTC. Translation gives CATKSRAEETQYF.

The V and J genes are TRBV2 and TRBJ1-1; 7 positions match TRBD1. V gave up 6 bases and J gave up 4 bases; unmatched junction bases: 5. Germline loops: CDR1 SNHLY, CDR2 FYNNEI. The CDR3 loop spans 13 amino acids. The CDR3 DNA sequence: TGTGCCAGCAGGTCCGGGACAGCCACTGAAGCTTTCTTT. Translating gives CASRSGTATEAFF.

This chain uses TRBV25-1 with TRBJ1-1; D is unresolved. This CDR3 contains 11 residues. V gave up 4 bases and J gave up 2 bases, with 2 bases separating them. Per germline, CDR1 MGHDK and CDR2 SYGVNS. Here the CDR3 DNA reads TGTGCCAGCAGTGTAAACACTGAAGCTTTCTTT. Translation: CASSVNTEAFF.

This clone was counted between two and nine times. The V call is TRBV6-1, the J call TRBJ1-2; 7 bases are a match to TRBD1. There are 14 residues in the CDR3. Per germline, CDR1 MNHNS and CDR2 SASEGT. V was pared by 6 bases and J by 3 bases, with 7 bases of the junction left unmatched. Here the CDR3 reads CASRERGTDYGYTF. CDR3 DNA sequence: TGTGCCAGCAGAGAGCGAGGGACAGACTATGGCTACACCTTC.

This chain links TRBV13 with TRBJ2-5, with 8 nucleotides matching TRBD2. Losses at the gene ends were 0 bases for V and 7 bases for J; bases not matched to a gene: 10. Germline V gene sequence: CDR1 PRHDT, CDR2 FYEKMQ (reference sequence). The CDR3 sequence is 16 residues long. The CDR3 loop is CASSLGRGGRLVTQYF. CDR3 bases: TGTGCCAGCAGCTTAGGGCGGGGCGGGAGGCTGGTGACCCAGTACTTC.

The gene calls are TRBV9 and TRBJ2-2, with D perhaps matching TRBD1 (6 bases). The V gene lost 0 bases and the J gene lost 0 bases, with 15 bases spanning the gap. The CDR3 has 18 amino acids. Germline V gene data show CDR1 as SGDLS and CDR2 as YYNGEE. The CDR3 spells CASSVVPPTGSNTGELFF. DNA for the CDR3: TGTGCCAGCAGCGTAGTCCCACCTACAGGGTCGAACACCGGGGAGCTGTTTTTT.

The gene calls are TRBV7-8 and TRBJ2-2; weak D call: TRBD1 (6 bases). Germline V CDR1 and CDR2: SGHVS, FQNEAQ. This CDR3 is built from 16 residues. Deletions cut 2 bases from V and 0 bases from J, with 10 bases between. CDR3 DNA: TGTGCCAGCAGCTTAAACAGGGTATCGAACACCGGGGAGCTGTTTTTT. Translated: CASSLNRVSNTGELFF. Together with reference TRBV7-8 and TRBJ2-2, the CDR3 gives the full variable domain: GAGVSQSPRYKVAKRGQDVALRCDPISGHVSLFWYQQALGQGPEFLTYFQNEAQLDKSGLPSDRFFAERPEGSVSTLKIQRTQQEDSAVYLCASSLNRVSNTGELFFGEGSRLTVL.

This rearrangement joins TRBV13 to TRBJ1-2, with unresolved D. The CDR3 has 15 residues. Between the trimmed V and J ends, which lost 0 bases and 0 bases, there was a span of 8 bases. Germline V lookup: CDR1 PRHDT, CDR2 FYEKMQ (reference sequence). The CDR3 sequence is CASSLGTESNYGYTF. CDR3 nucleotides: TGTGCCAGCAGCTTAGGAACGGAGTCTAACTATGGCTACACCTTC.